The rows below give T cell receptor beta chains drawn from one sample of a study of graft-versus-host responses after intestinal transplantation. TCRdb's table, derived via immunoSEQ multiplex PCR, lists solely in-frame clones and lacks some. The sample includes 23,000 or so clones, 40% seen only once; the top ten take 0.65% to 0.8%. This specimen consisted of alloreactive CD4+ T cells from a mixed lymphocyte reaction culture, obtained before intestinal transplant. The receptor source for this set is a human patient who received an intestinal transplant. The CDR3 runs from the conserved cysteine through the conserved F or W. The D gene is left open where the match is weak. Where a row states a size, it is once, few, many or the class of an expanded clone; other rows omit it.

v_gene,d_gene,abundance,j_gene,CDR3nt,CDR3aa
TRBV27,.,once,TRBJ2-1,TGTGCCAGCCATAAGCGGTCGTACTTTGGCAATGAGCAGTTCTTC,CASHKRSYFGNEQFF
TRBV7-9,.,medium-sized,TRBJ1-2,TGTGCCAGCAGCTTCACAGGGTTTGGCTACACCTTC,CASSFTGFGYTF
TRBV9,.,.,TRBJ2-7,TGTGCCAGCAGCGTATCTCCGCGGGACGGCTCCTACGAGCAGTACTTC,CASSVSPRDGSYEQYF
TRBV2,.,few,TRBJ1-5,TGTGCCAGCAGCCCGCGGAGGGGATATAGCAATCAGCCCCAGCATTTT,CASSPRRGYSNQPQHF
TRBV7-8,.,.,TRBJ2-7,TGTGCCAGCAGCCCTCTCAGGGTGGGCTACGAGCAGTACTTC,CASSPLRVGYEQYF
TRBV7-3,.,medium-sized,TRBJ1-6,TGTGCCAGCAGCTTAGAGCAGCGTTCACCCCTCCACTTT,CASSLEQRSPLHF
TRBV11-3,.,.,TRBJ1-4,TGTGCCAGCAGCCCACAGGGAGAAAATGAAAAACTGTTTTTT,CASSPQGENEKLFF
TRBV5-1,.,.,TRBJ1-1,TGCGCCAGCAGCTTGGTACAGGGTGAGACTGAAGCTTTCTTT,CASSLVQGETEAFF
TRBV30,TRBD1,.,TRBJ2-7,TGTGTTGCCCCGGGACAGGAGCAGTACTTC,CVAPGQEQYF
TRBV18,TRBD1,.,TRBJ2-5,TGTGCCAGCTCACCACTGGGACAGCCCCAAGAGACCCAGTACTTC,CASSPLGQPQETQYF
TRBV6-1,TRBD1,medium-sized,TRBJ1-1,TGTGCCAGCAGTGGTTGGACAGGGGTCCTGAACACTGAAGCTTTCTTT,CASSGWTGVLNTEAFF
TRBV30,.,.,TRBJ2-3,TGTGCCTGGATGGTAAGGGGGGGGCTCACAGATACGCAGTATTTT,CAWMVRGGLTDTQYF
TRBV30,TRBD2,few,TRBJ2-3,TGTGCCTGGAGTGAACTAGCGGGAGTAACAGATACGCAGTATTTT,CAWSELAGVTDTQYF
TRBV5-1,TRBD2,.,TRBJ2-2,TGCGCCAGCAGCCCCTTAGCGGGACGGGGCACCGGGGAGCTGTTTTTT,CASSPLAGRGTGELFF
TRBV7-2,.,.,TRBJ1-1,TGTGCCAGCAGCTTACGGGGGGCCACGACGGCTTTCTTT,CASSLRGATTAFF
TRBV5-1,.,.,TRBJ2-7,TGCGCCAGCAGCTTGGAGCAGGGGCGAAACGAGCAGTACTTC,CASSLEQGRNEQYF
TRBV19,.,.,TRBJ2-7,TGTGCCAGTAGTGTTCGGGACTCGGGCTACGAGCAGTACTTC,CASSVRDSGYEQYF
TRBV5-8,TRBD1,.,TRBJ1-2,TGTGCCAGCAGCCAGACAGGGGGCATTGGTGGCTACACCTTC,CASSQTGGIGGYTF
TRBV27,TRBD1,.,TRBJ1-2,TGTGCCAGCAGGCCCGACAGGACAGGTGGCTACACCTTC,CASRPDRTGGYTF
TRBV2,.,.,TRBJ2-3,TGTGCCAGCAGTGGGGGCCAGCTATCTAGCACAGATACGCAGTATTTT,CASSGGQLSSTDTQYF
TRBV4-1,.,.,TRBJ2-1,TGCGCCAGCAGTCCTCTTGGCGGGAACTACAATGAGCAGTTCTTC,CASSPLGGNYNEQFF
TRBV6-5,TRBD2,.,TRBJ2-2,TGTGCCAGCACGGGACTAGCGCCGAGCACCGGGGAGCTGTTTTTT,CASTGLAPSTGELFF
TRBV28,TRBD2,few,TRBJ2-7,TGTGCCAGCAGTTTATTTACTAGCGGGATTGGCGAGCAGTACTTC,CASSLFTSGIGEQYF
TRBV11-3,TRBD1,few,TRBJ2-7,TGTGCCAGCAGCATGAGAGGGGGCCCCTACGAGCAGTACTTC,CASSMRGGPYEQYF
TRBV5-4,TRBD1,.,TRBJ1-6,TGTGCCAGCAGCTTGCTGGACAGGGGATCCCCCCTCCACTTT,CASSLLDRGSPLHF
TRBV19,TRBD1,.,TRBJ1-6,TGTGCCAGTAGTATATCACTACCCGGGACAGGGGGTGGTTCACCCCTCCACTTT,CASSISLPGTGGGSPLHF
TRBV7-2,.,.,TRBJ2-7,TGTGCCAGCAGAGAACCGGGACAAGATTACGAGCAGTACTTC,CASREPGQDYEQYF
TRBV4-3,TRBD2,.,TRBJ2-3,TGCGCCAGCAGCCAAGAAGGAGGGAGGGGAACAGATACGCAGTATTTT,CASSQEGGRGTDTQYF
TRBV19,.,.,TRBJ1-6,TGTGCCAGTAGTAGCTTTTCAGGACCGGGGATAAGATCACCCCTCCACTTT,CASSSFSGPGIRSPLHF
TRBV4-3,.,few,TRBJ2-7,TGCGCCAGCAGCCAGTCGGACAGATGGAACGAGCAGTACTTC,CASSQSDRWNEQYF
TRBV6-6,.,few,TRBJ2-3,TGTGCCAGCAGTTACACCGCGGGGCCAACAGATACGCAGTATTTT,CASSYTAGPTDTQYF
TRBV19,.,.,TRBJ1-6,TGTGCCAGTAGTAGTGGCAGGGATACTTCACCCCTCCACTTT,CASSSGRDTSPLHF
TRBV6-6,TRBD2,.,TRBJ2-1,TGTGCCAGCAGTGTACTAGCGGGATACAATGAGCAGTTCTTC,CASSVLAGYNEQFF
TRBV6-5,.,.,TRBJ1-1,TGTGCCAGCAGTTACACGATCAGGGCCGCTGAAGCTTTCTTT,CASSYTIRAAEAFF
TRBV5-1,.,.,TRBJ2-3,TGCGCCAGCAGCTTACGGGGGGATACGCAGTATTTT,CASSLRGDTQYF
TRBV6-5,.,.,TRBJ2-3,TGTGCCAGCAGTTACCGAAGGAGGGGAGATACGCAGTATTTT,CASSYRRRGDTQYF
TRBV4-1,.,.,TRBJ2-5,TGCGCCAGCAGCTCGAGTCCAACCAGGGGTATAGAGACCCAGTACTTC,CASSSSPTRGIETQYF
TRBV4-3,.,few,TRBJ2-3,TGCGCCAGCAGCCAAGGAGTGAGGGTCCGTACAGATACGCAGTATTTT,CASSQGVRVRTDTQYF
TRBV5-1,TRBD1,.,TRBJ2-3,TGCGCCAGCAGCCCAGCGACAGGGGGCCTCGCAGATACGCAGTATTTT,CASSPATGGLADTQYF
TRBV6-6,TRBD2,once,TRBJ2-5,TGTGCCAGCAGAAGACTAGCGGGGGGGTACCAAGAGACCCAGTACTTC,CASRRLAGGYQETQYF
TRBV6-1,.,few,TRBJ1-5,TGTGCCAGCAGTGATCAAGCTTTGTCCCAGCATTTT,CASSDQALSQHF
TRBV19,.,medium-sized,TRBJ1-4,TGTGCCAGTAGATTCAGGGGAAGCGGAAAACTGTTTTTT,CASRFRGSGKLFF
TRBV28,TRBD1,few,TRBJ1-5,TGTGCCACCGCAGGGACAGGGGACAATCAGCCCCAGCATTTT,CATAGTGDNQPQHF
TRBV5-8,.,medium-sized,TRBJ1-6,TGTGCCAGCAGCTTGTGGAGGGACGCCCGTTCACCCCTCCACTTT,CASSLWRDARSPLHF
TRBV9,.,few,TRBJ1-6,TGTGCCAGCAGCGTACAGGGAGCGGGTAATTCACCCCTCCACTTT,CASSVQGAGNSPLHF
TRBV11-2,TRBD2,.,TRBJ2-3,TGTGCCAGCAGCTTAGGCCTAGCGGGGAACACAGATACGCAGTATTTT,CASSLGLAGNTDTQYF
TRBV5-1,TRBD2,.,TRBJ2-3,TGCGCCAGCAGCTTCGGTCCAGCGGGAGTTGTTGTTAGGGATACGCAGTATTTT,CASSFGPAGVVVRDTQYF
TRBV11-1,.,.,TRBJ2-6,TGTGCCAGCAGCTGGGGCAGGGCACTTTCTGGGGCCAACGTCCTGACTTTC,CASSWGRALSGANVLTF
TRBV2,.,.,TRBJ2-1,TGTGCCACCAAGGGGTTCAACAATGAGCAGTTCTTC,CATKGFNNEQFF
TRBV7-2,.,few,TRBJ1-3,TGTGCCAGCAGCTTCAACATGGGAAACACCATATATTTT,CASSFNMGNTIYF
TRBV7-9,.,.,TRBJ1-2,TGTGCCAGCAGCTTAGCGTTCAGTACTAACTATGGCTACACCTTC,CASSLAFSTNYGYTF
TRBV20-1,.,.,TRBJ2-7,TGCAGTGCTAGAGGAGCTTACGAGCAGTACTTC,CSARGAYEQYF
TRBV7-6,TRBD2,few,TRBJ2-3,TGTGCCAGCAGCTTAGTTTTGATAGCGGGAGGTGCAGATACGCAGTATTTT,CASSLVLIAGGADTQYF
TRBV10-3,TRBD1,medium-sized,TRBJ1-2,TGTGCCATCAGTGAGGGGACAGTAATATATGGCTACACCTTC,CAISEGTVIYGYTF
TRBV27,TRBD2,medium-sized,TRBJ2-7,TGTGCCAGCAGTTTATCTAGCGGGCGCAGAAGGCAGTACTTC,CASSLSSGRRRQYF
TRBV30,.,.,TRBJ1-2,TGTGCCTGGAGTTTCCGACTGAGAGGTGGCTACACCTTC,CAWSFRLRGGYTF
TRBV28,.,few,TRBJ1-6,TGTGCCAGCAGGGGAGTCATTGTGCATTCACCCCTCCACTTT,CASRGVIVHSPLHF
TRBV5-4,TRBD2,.,TRBJ2-7,TGTGCCAGCAGCCGGGAGGCAGGGACCTACGAGCAGTACTTC,CASSREAGTYEQYF